A single sample gave rise to the 22 T cell receptor beta chains below, sequenced in a study of T cell repertoires in ileal Crohn's disease. The assay was immunoSEQ multiplex PCR, and TCRdb's table has in-frame clones only and misses some. The repertoire holds about 8,400 clones, with 80% as singletons. Sequencing was carried out using ileal tissue. Source of these receptors: an adult with Crohn's disease.

The genes are TRBV9 and TRBJ2-7; D might be TRBD1 or TRBD2, each matching 5 bases. V shed 3 bases and J shed 3 bases, with 16 bases lying between them. From germline, CDR1 is SGDLS and CDR2 YYNGEE. There are 15 residues in the CDR3. This chain's CDR3 is CASSGWPGPNYEQYF. As DNA, the CDR3 is TGTGCCAGCAGCGGGTGGCCGGGACCGAACTACGAGCAGTACTTC.

The chain uses TRBV18 and TRBJ2-3; possibly TRBD2 for D (6 bases). Germline V CDR1 and CDR2: KGHSH, LQKENI. The V and J ends lost 3 bases and 2 bases respectively, with 18 bases between them. The CDR3 is made up of 17 amino acids. The CDR3 nucleotides read TGTGCCAGCTCACCCGGGACTCCCTTATCATACACAGATACGCAGTATTTT. It translates to CASSPGTPLSYTDTQYF.

This clone has just one count. The chain employs TRBV29-1 and TRBJ1-2, with D possibly TRBD1 on 5 matching bases. This CDR3 has 13 residues. Germline lookup yields CDR1 SQVTM and CDR2 ANQGSEA. Trimming stripped 4 bases from V and 1 base from J, with 10 bases between. The CDR3 spells CSVVRGRNYGYTF. DNA of the CDR3: TGCAGCGTTGTGAGGGGACGTAACTATGGCTACACCTTC.

V gene TRBV9 combines with J gene TRBJ1-2; the D gene is possibly TRBD1 (6 bases). Germline V gene data show CDR1 as SGDLS and CDR2 as YYNGEE. CDR3 length equals 15 residues. V lost 3 bases and J 6 bases, leaving 18 bases between the germline ends. The CDR3 loop is CASSENRVGLDGYTF. The CDR3 DNA sequence: TGTGCCAGCAGCGAAAACAGGGTAGGATTGGATGGCTACACCTTC.

This chain uses TRBV7-2 with TRBJ1-2; 7 bases match TRBD1. The CDR3 contains 16 residues. The V and J ends lost 2 bases and 6 bases, in that order; junction bases with no gene match: 12. The germline V gene encodes CDR1 SGHTA and CDR2 FQGNSA. The CDR3 loop is CASSLTQGGYSDGYTF. The CDR3 nucleotides read TGTGCCAGCAGCTTAACTCAGGGGGGGTATTCGGATGGCTACACCTTC.

The V gene is TRBV11-2, the J gene TRBJ2-1; either TRBD1 or TRBD2 may supply D (5 bases each). The CDR3 extends over 15 amino acids. The germline V gene encodes CDR1 SGHAT and CDR2 FQNNGV. Trimming stripped 3 bases from V and 7 bases from J, with 16 bases between. The CDR3 DNA follows: TGTGCCAGCAGCTTGGGGGAGCGCTTAGGGAATGAGCAGTTCTTC. Translated, it gives CASSLGERLGNEQFF.

This chain connects TRBV5-5 to TRBJ1-1, with unresolved D. Trimming cost V 1 base and J 2 bases, with 9 bases left between them. This CDR3 is built from 14 residues. The germline gives CDR1 SGHKS, CDR2 YYEKEE (reference sequence). This chain's CDR3 is CASSLFGSNTEAFF. The CDR3 bases are TGTGCCAGCAGCTTGTTCGGAAGCAACACTGAAGCTTTCTTT.

The chain couples TRBV18 to TRBJ2-2; D might be TRBD1 (6 bases). Germline V lookup: CDR1 KGHSH, CDR2 LQKENI. The CDR3 has 14 residues. Deletions cut 3 bases from V and 2 bases from J, with 7 bases between. The CDR3 DNA is TGTGCCAGCTCACCGGGACAAAACACCGGGGAGCTGTTTTTT. Protein product: CASSPGQNTGELFF.

This clone has more than one count but fewer than ten. This chain joins TRBV9 and TRBJ2-1; D is tentatively TRBD1 or TRBD2 (5 bases each). Germline loops: CDR1 SGDLS, CDR2 YYNGEE. V shed 0 bases and J shed 8 bases, with 15 bases lying between them. The CDR3 totals 15 residues. The CDR3 nucleotides read TGTGCCAGCAGCGTAGTGGGCCTCGGGGACGATGAGCAGTTCTTC. Its protein product is CASSVVGLGDDEQFF.

This clone was detected once. The chain carries TRBV29-1 and TRBJ2-3; 12 nucleotides agree with TRBD2. The CDR3 runs to 13 residues. With 7 bases clipped from V and 6 bases from J, the junction kept 5 bases outside the gene matches. Germline values: CDR1 SQVTM, CDR2 ANQGSEA. The CDR3 sequence: CSAPLAGGDTQYF. The DNA of the CDR3 is TGCAGCGCCCCGCTAGCGGGAGGGGATACGCAGTATTTT.

The chain couples TRBV11-2 to TRBJ1-2; D unresolved. The CDR3 has 13 residues. V lost 0 bases and J 6 bases, leaving 8 bases between the germline ends. Per germline, CDR1 SGHAT and CDR2 FQNNGV. The chain's CDR3 is CASSLEGWDGYTF. CDR3 DNA: TGTGCCAGCAGCTTAGAAGGGTGGGATGGCTACACCTTC.

This chain connects TRBV7-8 to TRBJ1-1; TRBD1 aligns across 8 bases. Germline V gene sequence: CDR1 SGHVS, CDR2 FQNEAQ. With 6 bases clipped from V and 0 bases from J, the junction kept 6 bases outside the gene matches. CDR3 length equals 15 residues. CDR3 loop: CASRGPGQVNTEAFF. CDR3 sequence (DNA): TGTGCCAGCAGAGGACCGGGACAGGTGAACACTGAAGCTTTCTTT. The variable domain in full, completed from reference TRBV7-8 and TRBJ1-1, reads GAGVSQSPRYKVAKRGQDVALRCDPISGHVSLFWYQQALGQGPEFLTYFQNEAQLDKSGLPSDRFFAERPEGSVSTLKIQRTQQEDSAVYLCASRGPGQVNTEAFFGQGTRLTVV.

The chain recombines TRBV18 with TRBJ2-1; D may correspond to TRBD1 or TRBD2 (5 bases each). In germline, CDR1 is KGHSH, CDR2 LQKENI. This CDR3 comprises 15 residues. V lost 3 bases, J lost 10 bases, and 19 bases lay in between. The CDR3 protein is CASSPQGDGSGEQFF. Here the CDR3 DNA reads TGTGCCAGCTCACCCCAAGGGGACGGCTCTGGCGAGCAGTTCTTC.

CDR3 bases: TGTGCCAGCAGTCGCCGAAGGGATGGCACTGAAGCTTTCTTT. As protein: CASSRRRDGTEAFF. V and J are TRBV27 and TRBJ1-1; D is undetermined. The CDR3 is 14 amino acids. Germline CDR1 and CDR2: MNHEY and SMNVEV (reference sequence). Trimming removed 5 bases at V and 4 bases at J, with 14 bases between.

V gene TRBV20-1 combines with J gene TRBJ1-5, with D unclear. The CDR3 totals 9 residues. Germline assignment: CDR1 DFQATT and CDR2 SNEGSKA (reference sequence). Trimming shortened V by 8 bases and J by 9 bases, and 8 bases separated the two germline ends. CDR3 in DNA: TGCAGTACTGGAAGGCCCCAGCATTTT. Its protein product is CSTGRPQHF.

Of note for this clone: The sample carries other DNA sequences with the same CDR3. The chain has TRBV19 and TRBJ1-1, with 10 bases lining up with TRBD1. Germline V gene sequence: CDR1 LNHDA, CDR2 SQIVND (reference sequence). V lost 4 bases, J lost 5 bases, and 4 bases stayed unmatched. There are 14 residues in the CDR3. The CDR3 loop reads CASSRQGAGTEAFF. In nucleotides, the CDR3 is TGTGCCAGTAGTAGACAGGGGGCTGGGACTGAAGCTTTCTTT. Variable domain in full (rest from reference TRBV19 and TRBJ1-1): DGGITQSPKYLFRKEGQNVTLSCEQNLNHDAMYWYRQDPGQGLRLIYYSQIVNDFQKGDIAEGYSVSREKKESFPLTVTSAQKNPTAFYLCASSRQGAGTEAFFGQGTRLTVV.

The chain combines TRBV4-3 with TRBJ1-4, with TRBD1 identical over 7 bases. Germline V CDR1 and CDR2: LGHNA, YSLEER. The CDR3 loop spans 15 amino acids. With V trimmed by 1 base and J by 4 bases, 3 bases remained unmatched. The CDR3 reads CASSQGGQLNEKLFF. CDR3 nucleotides: TGCGCCAGCAGCCAAGGGGGACAGCTTAATGAAAAACTGTTTTTT.

In its sample, this clone was seen once. The V call is TRBV6-5, the J call TRBJ2-1; D gene unclear. The CDR3 contains 12 residues. Trimming cost V 7 bases and J 5 bases, with 9 bases left between them. From germline, CDR1 is MNHEY and CDR2 SVGAGI. The CDR3 DNA reads as TGTGCCAGCACCCAAATCAACAATGAGCAGTTCTTC. It is translated as CASTQINNEQFF.

The rearrangement joins TRBV6-1 to TRBJ2-5; D is uncertain. Germline V gene sequence: CDR1 MNHNS, CDR2 SASEGT. Trimming took 6 bases from V and 8 from J, leaving 10 bases between them. This CDR3 comprises 11 residues. The chain's CDR3 is CASRLGFTQYF. The CDR3 region has the DNA TGTGCCAGCAGGCTGGGTTTTACCCAGTACTTC.

V and J are TRBV6-1 and TRBJ2-5; the D is unclear. Trimming pared 3 bases from V and 4 bases from J, leaving 6 bases between. Germline V gene sequence: CDR1 MNHNS, CDR2 SASEGT. The CDR3 covers 12 residues. The CDR3 DNA follows: TGTGCCAGCAGTGAGGCAGGAGAGACCCAGTACTTC. It encodes CASSEAGETQYF.

This clone was detected only a few times. The rearrangement links TRBV2 to TRBJ1-1, with D unresolved. The V end was cut by 6 bases, the J end by 5 bases, with 10 bases between. The germline V gene encodes CDR1 SNHLY and CDR2 FYNNEI. The CDR3 spans 12 residues. CDR3 in amino acids: CASRPDPTEAFF. For the CDR3, the DNA is TGTGCCAGCAGGCCCGACCCGACTGAAGCTTTCTTT. The variable domain in full, with the rest retrieved from reference TRBV2 and TRBJ1-1, is EPEVTQTPSHQVTQMGQEVILRCVPISNHLYFYWYRQILGQKVEFLVSFYNNEISEKSEIFDDQFSVERPDGSNFTLKIRSTKLEDSAMYFCASRPDPTEAFFGQGTRLTVV.

The chain links TRBV7-2 to TRBJ1-2; 7 bases align to TRBD1. The CDR3 runs to 14 residues. J lost 3 bases, V lost 5 bases, and 6 bases had no gene match. Germline V gene sequence: CDR1 SGHTA, CDR2 FQGNSA. CDR3 in DNA: TGTGCCAGCAGCCCCCCGGGACAGTACTATGGCTACACCTTC. Translation gives CASSPPGQYYGYTF.